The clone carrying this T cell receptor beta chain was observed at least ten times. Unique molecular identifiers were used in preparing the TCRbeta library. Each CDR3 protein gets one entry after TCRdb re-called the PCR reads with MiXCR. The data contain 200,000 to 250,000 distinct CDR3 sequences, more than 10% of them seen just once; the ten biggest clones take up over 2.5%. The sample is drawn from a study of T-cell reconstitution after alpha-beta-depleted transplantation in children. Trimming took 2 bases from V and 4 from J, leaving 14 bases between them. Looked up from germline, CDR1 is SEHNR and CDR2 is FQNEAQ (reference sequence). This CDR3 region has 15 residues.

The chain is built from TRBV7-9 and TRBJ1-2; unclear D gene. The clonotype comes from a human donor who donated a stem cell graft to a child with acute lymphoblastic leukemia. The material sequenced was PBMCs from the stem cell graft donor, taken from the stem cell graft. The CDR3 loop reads CASSLTTGASYGYTF. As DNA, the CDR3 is TGTGCCAGCAGCTTAACCACGGGAGCTTCCTATGGCTACACCTTC. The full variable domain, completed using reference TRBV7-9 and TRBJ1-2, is DTGVSQNPRHKITKRGQNVTFRCDPISEHNRLYWYRQTLGQGPEFLTYFQNEAQLEKSRLLSDRFSAERPKGSFSTLEIQRTEQGDSAMYLCASSLTTGASYGYTFGSGTRLTVV.